This T cell receptor beta chain was obtained from a study of CXCR3-negative and CXCR3-positive naive CD8 T cells. Study-wide points: TRB CDR3 hydrophobicity was greater in CXCR3-positive naive cells than in CXCR3-negative naive cells.

Concerning this clonotype: The antigen is unknown.

There are 13 residues in the CDR3. The germline CDR1 and CDR2 sequences are MNHNY and SVGAGI (reference sequence). TRB cDNA was prepared as libraries by UMI-labeled 5' RACE. With the 5' RACE reads reprocessed, TCRdb shows one record per CDR3 protein and no DNA. Its clone listing holds tens of thousands of distinct CDR3 sequences. This TCR was recovered from a human donor in good health. Some clones in this sample may be carry-over from other donors' samples. Input material: naive CXCR3+ CD8+ T cells from blood. Specified subset: CD45RO-CCR7+CD27+CD95- naive CD8+ T cells expressing CXCR3 (TNR3+). The V gene is TRBV6-6, the J gene TRBJ1-2. CDR3 sequence reads: CASTLHQNYGYTF.